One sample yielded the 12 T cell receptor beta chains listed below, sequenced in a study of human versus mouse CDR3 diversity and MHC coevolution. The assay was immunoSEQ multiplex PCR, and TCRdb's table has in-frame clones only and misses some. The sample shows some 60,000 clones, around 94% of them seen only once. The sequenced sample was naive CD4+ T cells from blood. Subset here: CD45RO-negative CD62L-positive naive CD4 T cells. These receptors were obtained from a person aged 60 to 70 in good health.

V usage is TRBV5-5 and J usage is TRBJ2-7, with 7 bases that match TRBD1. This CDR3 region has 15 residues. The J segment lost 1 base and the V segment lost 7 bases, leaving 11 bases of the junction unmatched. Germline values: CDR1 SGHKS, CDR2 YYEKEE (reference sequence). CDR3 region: CASGRPTGPSYEQYF. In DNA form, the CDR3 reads TGTGCCAGCGGGAGACCGACAGGGCCTTCCTACGAGCAGTACTTC. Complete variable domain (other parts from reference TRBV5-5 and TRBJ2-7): DAGVTQSPTHLIKTRGQQVTLRCSPISGHKSVSWYQQVLGQGPQFIFQYYEKEERGRGNFPDRFSARQFPNYSSELNVNALLLGDSALYLCASGRPTGPSYEQYFGPGTRLTVT.

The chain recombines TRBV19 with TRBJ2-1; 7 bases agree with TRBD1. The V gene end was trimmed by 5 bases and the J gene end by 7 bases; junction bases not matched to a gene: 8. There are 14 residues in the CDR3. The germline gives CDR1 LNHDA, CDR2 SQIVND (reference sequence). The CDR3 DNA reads TGTGCCAGTAGTGTCGGGACAGAATGGAATGAGCAGTTCTTC. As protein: CASSVGTEWNEQFF.

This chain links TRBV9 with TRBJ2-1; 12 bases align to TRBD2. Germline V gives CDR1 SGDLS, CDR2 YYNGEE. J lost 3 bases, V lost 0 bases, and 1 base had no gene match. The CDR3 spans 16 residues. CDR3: CASSVVLAGGYNEQFF. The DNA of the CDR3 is TGTGCCAGCAGCGTAGTACTAGCGGGAGGCTACAATGAGCAGTTCTTC.

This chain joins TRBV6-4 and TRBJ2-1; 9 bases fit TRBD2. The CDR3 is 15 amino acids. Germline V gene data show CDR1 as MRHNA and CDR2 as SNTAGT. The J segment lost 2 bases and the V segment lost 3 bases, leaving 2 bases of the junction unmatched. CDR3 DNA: TGTGCCAGCAGTGAACAGCGGGGGGCCTACAATGAGCAGTTCTTC. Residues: CASSEQRGAYNEQFF.

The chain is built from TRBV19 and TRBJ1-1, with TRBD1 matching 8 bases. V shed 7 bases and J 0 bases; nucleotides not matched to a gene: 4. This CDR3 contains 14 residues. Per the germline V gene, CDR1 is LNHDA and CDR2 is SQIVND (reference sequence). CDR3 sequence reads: CASTQDRVNTEAFF. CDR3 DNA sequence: TGTGCCAGTACCCAGGACAGGGTGAACACTGAAGCTTTCTTT.

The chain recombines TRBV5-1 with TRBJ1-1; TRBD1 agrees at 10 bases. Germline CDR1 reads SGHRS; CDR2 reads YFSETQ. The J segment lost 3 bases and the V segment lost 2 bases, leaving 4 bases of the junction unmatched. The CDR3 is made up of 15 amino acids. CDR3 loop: CASSFRTGGDTEAFF. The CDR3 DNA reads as TGCGCCAGCAGCTTCCGGACAGGGGGGGACACTGAAGCTTTCTTT.

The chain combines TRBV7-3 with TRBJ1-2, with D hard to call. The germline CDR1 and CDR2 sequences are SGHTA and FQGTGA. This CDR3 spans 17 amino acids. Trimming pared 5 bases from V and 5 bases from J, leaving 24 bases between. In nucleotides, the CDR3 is TGTGCCAGCAGCCAGGAAGGCCAGCCCGGGGATTGGTATGGCTACACCTTC. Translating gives CASSQEGQPGDWYGYTF.

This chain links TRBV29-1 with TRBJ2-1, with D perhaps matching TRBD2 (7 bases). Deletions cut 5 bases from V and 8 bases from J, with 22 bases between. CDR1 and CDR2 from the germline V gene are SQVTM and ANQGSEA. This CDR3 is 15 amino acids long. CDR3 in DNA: TGCAGCGTTCCGGGGAGGGCAGGGGCCGGGGATGAGCAGTTCTTC. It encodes CSVPGRAGAGDEQFF.

CDR3 DNA sequence: TGTGCCAGCAGCCCACTCACTAGCGGAGGATCCTACGAGCAGTACTTC. It codes for CASSPLTSGGSYEQYF. V and J are TRBV11-1 and TRBJ2-7; TRBD2 agrees at 8 bases. Losses at the gene ends were 5 bases for V and 1 base for J; bases not matched to a gene: 10. Per the germline V gene, CDR1 is SGHAT and CDR2 is FQDESV (reference sequence). The length of the CDR3 is 16 residues.

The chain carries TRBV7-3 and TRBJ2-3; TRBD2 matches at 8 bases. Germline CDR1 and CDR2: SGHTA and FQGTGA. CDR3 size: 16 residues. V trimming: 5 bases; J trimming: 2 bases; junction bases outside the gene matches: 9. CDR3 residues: CASSRGLAASTDTQYF. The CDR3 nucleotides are TGTGCCAGCAGCCGAGGACTAGCCGCTTCCACAGATACGCAGTATTTT.

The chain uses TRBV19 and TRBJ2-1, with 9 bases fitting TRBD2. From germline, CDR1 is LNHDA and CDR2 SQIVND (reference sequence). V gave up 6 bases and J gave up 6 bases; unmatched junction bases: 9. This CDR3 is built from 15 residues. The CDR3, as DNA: TGTGCCAGTAGCACGCTTCGGACTAGCGCCAATGAGCAGTTCTTC. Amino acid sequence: CASSTLRTSANEQFF.

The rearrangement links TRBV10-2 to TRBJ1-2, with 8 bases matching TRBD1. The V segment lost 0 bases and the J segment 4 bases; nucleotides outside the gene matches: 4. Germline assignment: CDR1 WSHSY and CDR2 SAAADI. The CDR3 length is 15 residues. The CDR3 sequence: CASSESGTGGYGYTF. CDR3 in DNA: TGCGCCAGCAGTGAGTCGGGGACAGGAGGCTATGGCTACACCTTC.